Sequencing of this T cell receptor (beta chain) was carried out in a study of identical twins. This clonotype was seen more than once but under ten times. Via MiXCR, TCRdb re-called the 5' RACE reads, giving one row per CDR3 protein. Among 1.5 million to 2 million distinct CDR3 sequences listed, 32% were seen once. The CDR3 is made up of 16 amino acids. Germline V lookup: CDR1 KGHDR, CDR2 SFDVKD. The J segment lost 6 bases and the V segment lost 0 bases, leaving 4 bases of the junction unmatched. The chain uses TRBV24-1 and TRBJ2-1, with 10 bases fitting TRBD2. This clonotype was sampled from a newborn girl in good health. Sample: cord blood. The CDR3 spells CATSDLSLAGANEQFF. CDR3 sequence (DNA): TGTGCCACCAGTGATTTGAGCCTAGCGGGAGCCAATGAGCAGTTCTTC.